This T cell receptor beta chain was captured in a study of cytomegalovirus exposure and HLA in healthy donors. Findings and caveats of the study: Researchers reported in a later analysis that a missense DCLRE1C variant was tied to TCR beta V- and J-gene trimming. It was reported that TCR beta sequences correctly inferred the HLA-A and HLA-B alleles for most subjects.

As concerns this clone: What it recognizes is unknown.

The PCR was carried out with 60 Vbeta primers and 13 Jbeta primers. Source study methods: There were tens of millions of unique TCR beta chains by a later count, and approximately 11 million of them were shared. Generated by immunoSEQ multiplex PCR, the TCRdb table keeps only in-frame clones and is missing some. V, J and clone size were drawn from that table, and D and trimming were deduced from the DNA. This sample has about 160,000 clones; 75% to 80% occur once, and the top ten carry around 3.3%. The ends lost 4 bases at V and 4 bases at J; junction bases unmatched: 6. Germline V gene data show CDR1 as MGHRA and CDR2 as YSYEKL. The CDR3 is made up of 14 amino acids.

The TCR was taken from a woman in her thirties or forties in good health and CMV-seronegative. Input material: PBMCs. The V gene is TRBV4-1, the J gene TRBJ2-7; 8 bases agree with TRBD1. The DNA for the CDR3 is TGCGCCAGCAGCCCCCCGGACAGGGATTACGAGCAGTACTTC. It specifies CASSPPDRDYEQYF.